Each of the 3 T cell receptor beta chains below was sequenced from the same sample in a study of blood T cell repertoires in COVID-19. The table came from immunoSEQ multiplex PCR; TCRdb's copy has only in-frame clones and leaves some out. The table records a few hundred thousand clones, about 86% of them present only once. The sequencing input was PBMCs or T cells enriched from blood (not recorded which). These TCRs come from a man aged 25 to 40 with acute COVID-19.

The CDR3 spells CASSYDSSNQPQHF. As DNA, the CDR3 is TGTGCCAGCAGCTACGACAGTAGCAATCAGCCCCAGCATTTT. The chain has TRBV7-9 and TRBJ1-5, with D possibly being TRBD1 (5 bases). Germline CDR1 reads SEHNR; CDR2 reads FQNEAQ (reference sequence). CDR3 size: 14 residues. Trimming left V 4 bases short and J 0 bases short, with 7 bases between.

The chain is built from TRBV5-1 and TRBJ2-1, with 9 bases identical to TRBD1. The CDR3 is 15 amino acids. The V segment lost 1 base and the J segment 8 bases; nucleotides outside the gene matches: 7. Per germline, CDR1 SGHRS and CDR2 YFSETQ. This chain's CDR3 is CASSLHGTGFDEQFF. CDR3 bases: TGCGCCAGCAGCTTGCACGGGACAGGGTTTGATGAGCAGTTCTTC.

The table lists this clone with a few counts. The chain combines TRBV19 with TRBJ2-1; possible D gene TRBD2, 6 bases. This CDR3 spans 16 amino acids. V lost 5 bases and J lost 0, with 14 bases in between. Germline V gives CDR1 LNHDA, CDR2 SQIVND (reference sequence). The CDR3 nucleotides are TGTGCCAGTAGTTCAATAGCGGAAAGCTCCTACAATGAGCAGTTCTTC. Translated, it gives CASSSIAESSYNEQFF.